The 22 T cell receptor beta chains in this list originate from one sample, sequenced in a study of cytomegalovirus exposure and HLA in healthy donors. Sequencing was performed with immunoSEQ multiplex PCR; in TCRdb, only in-frame clones are kept and a portion is missing. Here the sample spans some 150,000 clones, approximately 90% being singletons. Sequencing input: PBMCs. The receptor source for this set is a man aged 18 to 30 in good health and CMV-seronegative.

This clone was seen only once. The rearrangement links TRBV5-1 to TRBJ2-6; weak D call: TRBD1 (5 bases). The CDR3 has 18 amino acids. Per germline, CDR1 SGHRS and CDR2 YFSETQ. Trimming removed 0 bases from V and 1 base from J, with 14 bases in between. CDR3 protein: CASSLVTGPPSGANVLTF. DNA for the CDR3: TGCGCCAGCAGCTTGGTAACAGGTCCCCCTTCTGGGGCCAACGTCCTGACTTTC.

V is TRBV19 and J is TRBJ1-6, with 8 bases lining up with TRBD1. V was clipped by 4 bases and J by 9 bases; unmatched bases: 11. This CDR3 has 16 amino acids. Germline CDR1 reads LNHDA; CDR2 reads SQIVND (reference sequence). The CDR3 loop reads CASSTGQGGLGSPLHF. The CDR3 coding sequence is TGTGCCAGTAGTACCGGACAGGGCGGTTTGGGTTCACCCCTCCACTTT. The full variable domain, with the rest looked up from reference TRBV19 and TRBJ1-6, is DGGITQSPKYLFRKEGQNVTLSCEQNLNHDAMYWYRQDPGQGLRLIYYSQIVNDFQKGDIAEGYSVSREKKESFPLTVTSAQKNPTAFYLCASSTGQGGLGSPLHFGNGTRLTVT.

This chain links TRBV7-9 with TRBJ1-4; possible D gene TRBD1, 5 bases. From germline, CDR1 is SEHNR and CDR2 FQNEAQ (reference sequence). V lost 0 bases and J lost 7, with 9 bases in between. The CDR3 loop spans 14 amino acids. CDR3 bases: TGTGCCAGCAGCTTAGCGCTGGGGGGTGAAAAACTGTTTTTT. The encoded protein is CASSLALGGEKLFF.

On this clone itself: One junction end disagrees with the germline gene, perhaps due to a read error. This chain links TRBV20-1 with TRBJ2-5; D gene uncertain. The end of the DNA fits TRBJ2-7 better, so the J call may be wrong. The germline gives CDR1 DFQATT, CDR2 SNEGSKA (reference sequence). The CDR3 length is 10 residues. The CDR3 sequence is CSARGYEQYF. The CDR3 DNA follows: TGCAGTGCGAGAGGATACGAGCAGTACTTC.

The genes are TRBV7-3 and TRBJ1-5, with D tentatively TRBD1 (5 bases). The germline CDR1 and CDR2 sequences are SGHTA and FQGTGA. CDR3 size: 16 residues. The V end lost 2 bases, the J end lost 0 bases, and 11 bases lay between the germline ends. The CDR3 here is CASSLGGSDSNQPQHF. CDR3 in DNA: TGTGCCAGCAGCTTAGGGGGGTCAGATAGCAATCAGCCCCAGCATTTT.

This clone was recorded only once. This chain uses TRBV2 with TRBJ2-3; weak D call: TRBD2 (5 bases). CDR1 is SNHLY and CDR2 is FYNNEI in the germline V gene. V was trimmed by 8 bases and J by 2 bases, leaving 14 bases between them. The CDR3 sequence is 14 residues long. Here the CDR3 reads CASLRTDFTDTQYF. In DNA, the CDR3 is TGTGCCAGCCTACGGACGGACTTCACAGATACGCAGTATTTT.

This clone was detected once. The chain carries TRBV5-1 and TRBJ2-5, with a possible D match to TRBD2 (7 bases). The CDR3 spans 17 residues. Looked up from germline, CDR1 is SGHRS and CDR2 is YFSETQ. V gave up 0 bases and J gave up 2 bases, with 17 bases separating them. This chain's CDR3 is CASSLGFGGATQETQYF. CDR3 DNA: TGCGCCAGCAGCTTGGGTTTTGGGGGGGCCACACAAGAGACCCAGTACTTC.

This clone was observed a single time. The chain couples TRBV7-2 to TRBJ1-2; D is perhaps TRBD1 (6 bases). The CDR3 consists of 13 residues. The germline CDR1 and CDR2 sequences are SGHTA and FQGNSA. Trimming removed 5 bases from V and 4 bases from J, with 11 bases in between. The CDR3 loop reads CASSEKGGYGYTF. In DNA, the CDR3 is TGTGCCAGCAGCGAAAAAGGGGGCTATGGCTACACCTTC.

This chain joins TRBV5-8 and TRBJ1-4; 10 bases fit TRBD1. The germline V gene encodes CDR1 SGHTS and CDR2 YDEGEE. The CDR3 has 15 amino acids. With 4 bases clipped from V and 5 bases from J, the junction kept 5 bases outside the gene matches. As DNA, the CDR3 is TGTGCCAGCAGCCGTAGGACAGGGGGGAATGAAAAACTGTTTTTT. The encoded protein is CASSRRTGGNEKLFF.

This chain joins TRBV6-1 and TRBJ2-5; D call uncertain. This CDR3 spans 15 amino acids. V lost 4 bases, J lost 2 bases, and 14 bases lay in between. Per the germline V gene, CDR1 is MNHNS and CDR2 is SASEGT. The DNA of the CDR3 is TGTGCCAGCAGTGCTCTGGCGGCACGGCAAGAGACCCAGTACTTC. It translates to CASSALAARQETQYF.

The chain uses TRBV7-8 and TRBJ1-2; 8 bases are a match to TRBD1. Germline CDR1 and CDR2: SGHVS and FQNEAQ. The CDR3 runs to 14 residues. V lost 5 bases and J lost 4; bases outside the gene matches: 6. CDR3 loop: CASSRQGAGYGYTF. CDR3 in DNA: TGTGCCAGCAGCCGTCAGGGGGCCGGCTATGGCTACACCTTC. The whole variable domain, filled in from reference TRBV7-8 and TRBJ1-2, reads GAGVSQSPRYKVAKRGQDVALRCDPISGHVSLFWYQQALGQGPEFLTYFQNEAQLDKSGLPSDRFFAERPEGSVSTLKIQRTQQEDSAVYLCASSRQGAGYGYTFGSGTRLTVV.

This sequence joins TRBV4-3 and TRBJ2-1; 7 bases fit TRBD2. Germline V gene sequence: CDR1 LGHNA, CDR2 YSLEER. Trimming at V came to 2 bases and at J to 1 base, leaving 5 bases not matched to a gene. CDR3 size: 16 residues. CDR3: CASSQIAGPSYNEQFF. The CDR3 DNA sequence: TGCGCCAGCAGCCAAATAGCGGGCCCATCCTACAATGAGCAGTTCTTC.

The DNA for the CDR3 is TGTGCCAGCAGCCGGACACGTTTGGGGGGTGTAGTTGGTACCTTC. It codes for CASSRTRLGGVVGTF. J is TRBJ1-2 and V is TRBV11-2, with D tentatively TRBD1 (5 bases). With 5 bases removed from V and 14 bases from J, the gap between germline ends came to 27 bases. Looked up from germline, CDR1 is SGHAT and CDR2 is FQNNGV. The CDR3 loop spans 15 amino acids.

The J gene is TRBJ1-3, the V gene TRBV19; 7 bases are a match to TRBD1. V was pared by 3 bases and J by 3 bases, with 8 bases of the junction left unmatched. The germline V gene has CDR1 LNHDA and CDR2 SQIVND (reference sequence). The CDR3 is made up of 16 amino acids. The DNA of the CDR3 is TGTGCCAGTAGTATTCTGACAGGGAGAGGTGGAAACACCATATATTTT. Encoded protein: CASSILTGRGGNTIYF.

This clone has a handful of counts. The chain couples TRBV7-8 to TRBJ2-2; D possibly corresponds to TRBD1 (6 bases). Trimming cost V 5 bases and J 3 bases, with 16 bases left between them. The CDR3 has 16 amino acids. Germline V CDR1 and CDR2: SGHVS, FQNEAQ. CDR3 amino acids: CASSAYRVLDTGELFF. CDR3 DNA: TGTGCCAGCAGCGCGTACAGGGTTCTTGACACCGGGGAGCTGTTTTTT.

The CDR3 coding sequence is TGTGCCAGCAGCTTACAGGGCGGGGCCCGCTCCTACAATGAGCAGTTCTTC. Translation: CASSLQGGARSYNEQFF. The V call is TRBV13, the J call TRBJ2-1; a possible D gene is TRBD2 (6 bases). The CDR3 is 17 amino acids. The V and J ends lost 2 bases and 0 bases respectively, with 14 bases between them. In germline, CDR1 is PRHDT, CDR2 FYEKMQ (reference sequence).

This chain uses TRBV2 with TRBJ1-2, with 12 bases matching TRBD1. The junction had 12 bases not matched to a gene; V was cut back by 6 bases and J by 7 bases. Germline V lookup: CDR1 SNHLY, CDR2 FYNNEI. This CDR3 contains 16 residues. This CDR3 reads CASRDTRGQGAGGYTF. CDR3 nucleotide sequence: TGTGCCAGCAGGGATACCCGGGGACAGGGGGCAGGTGGCTACACCTTC.

The chain has TRBV13 and TRBJ2-3, with 7 bases aligning to TRBD2. V gave up 4 bases and J gave up 1 base; unmatched junction bases: 2. Germline loops: CDR1 PRHDT, CDR2 FYEKMQ (reference sequence). CDR3 length equals 14 residues. The CDR3 DNA reads TGTGCCAGCAGCTCAACTAGCGGCACAGATACGCAGTATTTT. Its protein is CASSSTSGTDTQYF.

This chain joins TRBV7-3 and TRBJ2-2, with D maybe TRBD1 (5 bases). The germline V and J ends were trimmed by 2 bases and 7 bases, with 11 bases remaining between them. Germline-derived CDR1 and CDR2 are SGHTA and FQGTGA. The CDR3 is 14 residues long. The CDR3 DNA reads TGTGCCAGCAGCTTATATCAGGGCGGCGGGGAGCTGTTTTTT. This gives the protein CASSLYQGGGELFF.

J is TRBJ2-3 and V is TRBV10-1, with a tentative D call TRBD2 (5 bases). With 6 bases removed from V and 2 bases from J, the gap between germline ends came to 21 bases. Germline assignment: CDR1 WNHNN and CDR2 SYGVQD (reference sequence). This CDR3 is 17 amino acids long. Here the CDR3 reads CASSPGRSGIHTDTQYF. In DNA form, the CDR3 reads TGCGCCAGCAGCCCCGGGCGGTCGGGGATCCACACAGATACGCAGTATTTT.

V and J are TRBV6-1 and TRBJ2-3, with 9 bases identical to TRBD2. V was clipped by 3 bases and J by 2 bases; unmatched bases: 6. Per germline, CDR1 MNHNS and CDR2 SASEGT. CDR3 length equals 16 residues. The CDR3 reads CASSDALAGDTDTQYF. DNA of the CDR3: TGTGCCAGCAGTGATGCCTTAGCGGGGGACACAGATACGCAGTATTTT.

This rearrangement joins TRBV9 to TRBJ1-4; 12 nucleotides agree with TRBD1. Germline V CDR1 and CDR2: SGDLS, YYNGEE. The length of the CDR3 is 17 residues. Losses at the gene ends were 4 bases for V and 8 bases for J; bases not matched to a gene: 12. The CDR3 DNA reads as TGTGCCAGCAGCCCAACGGGACAGGGGGCAAGACCCGAAAAACTGTTTTTT. Amino acid sequence: CASSPTGQGARPEKLFF.